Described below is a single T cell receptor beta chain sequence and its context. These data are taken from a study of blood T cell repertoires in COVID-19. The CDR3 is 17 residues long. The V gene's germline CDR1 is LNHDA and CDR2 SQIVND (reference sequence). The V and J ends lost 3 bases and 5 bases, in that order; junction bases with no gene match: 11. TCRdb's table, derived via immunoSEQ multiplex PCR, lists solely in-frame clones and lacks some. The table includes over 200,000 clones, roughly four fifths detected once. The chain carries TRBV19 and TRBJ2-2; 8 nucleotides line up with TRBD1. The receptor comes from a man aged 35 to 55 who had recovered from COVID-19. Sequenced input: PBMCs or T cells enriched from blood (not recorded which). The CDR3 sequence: CASSMESRTGITGELFF. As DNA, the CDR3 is TGTGCCAGTAGTATGGAGAGCAGGACAGGGATAACCGGGGAGCTGTTTTTT.